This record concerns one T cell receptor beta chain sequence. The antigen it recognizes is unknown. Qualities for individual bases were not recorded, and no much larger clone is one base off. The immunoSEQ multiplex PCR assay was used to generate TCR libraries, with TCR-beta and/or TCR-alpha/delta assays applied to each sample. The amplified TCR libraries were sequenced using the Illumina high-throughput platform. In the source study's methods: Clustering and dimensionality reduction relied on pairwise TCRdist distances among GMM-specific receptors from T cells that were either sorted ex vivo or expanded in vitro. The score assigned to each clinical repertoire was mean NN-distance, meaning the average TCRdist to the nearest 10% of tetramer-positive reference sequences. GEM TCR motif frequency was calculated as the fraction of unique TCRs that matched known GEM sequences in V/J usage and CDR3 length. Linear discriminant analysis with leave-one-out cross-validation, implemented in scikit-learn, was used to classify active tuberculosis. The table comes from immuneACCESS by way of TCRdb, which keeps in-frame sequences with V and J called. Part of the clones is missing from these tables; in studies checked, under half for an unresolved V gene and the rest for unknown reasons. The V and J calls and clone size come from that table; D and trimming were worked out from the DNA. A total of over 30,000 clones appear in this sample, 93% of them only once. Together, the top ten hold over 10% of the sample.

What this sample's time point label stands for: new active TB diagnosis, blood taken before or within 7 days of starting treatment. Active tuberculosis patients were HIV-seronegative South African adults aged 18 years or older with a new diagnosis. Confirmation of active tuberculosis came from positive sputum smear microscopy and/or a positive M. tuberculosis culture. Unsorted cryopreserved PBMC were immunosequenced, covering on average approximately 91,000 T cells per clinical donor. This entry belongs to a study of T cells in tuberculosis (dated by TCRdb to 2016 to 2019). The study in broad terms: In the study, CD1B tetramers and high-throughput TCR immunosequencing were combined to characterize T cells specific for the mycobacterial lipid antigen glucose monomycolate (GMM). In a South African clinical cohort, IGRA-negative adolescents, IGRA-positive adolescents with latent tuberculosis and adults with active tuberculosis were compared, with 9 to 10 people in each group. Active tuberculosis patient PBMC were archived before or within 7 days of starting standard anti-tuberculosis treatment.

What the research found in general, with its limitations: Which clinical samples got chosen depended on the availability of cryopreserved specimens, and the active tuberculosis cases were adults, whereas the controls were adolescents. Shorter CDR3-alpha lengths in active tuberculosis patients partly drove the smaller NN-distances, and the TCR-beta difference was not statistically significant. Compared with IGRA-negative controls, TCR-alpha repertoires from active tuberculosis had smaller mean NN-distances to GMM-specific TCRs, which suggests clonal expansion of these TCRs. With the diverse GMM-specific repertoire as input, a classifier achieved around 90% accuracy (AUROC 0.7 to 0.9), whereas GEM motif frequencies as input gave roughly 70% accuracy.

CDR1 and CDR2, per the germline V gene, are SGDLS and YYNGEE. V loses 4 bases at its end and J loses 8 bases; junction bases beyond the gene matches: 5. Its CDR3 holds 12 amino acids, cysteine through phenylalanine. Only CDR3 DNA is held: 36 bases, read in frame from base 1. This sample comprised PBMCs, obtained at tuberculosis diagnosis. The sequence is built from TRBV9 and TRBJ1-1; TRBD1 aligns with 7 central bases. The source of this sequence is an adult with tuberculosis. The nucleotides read TGTGCCAGCAGCCCGATGGGACAGGAAGCTTTCTTT. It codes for CASSPMGQEAFF.